A single sample is the source of the 31 T cell receptor beta chains below, sequenced in a study of blood T cell repertoires in COVID-19. Sequenced by immunoSEQ multiplex PCR; TCRdb stores in-frame clones only, minus some. Altogether roughly 69,000 clones are present, 90% being singletons, with the ten largest covering 5% to 6%. The specimen sequenced was peripheral blood. The receptors here all came from a man aged 45-60 years with acute or convalescent COVID-19.

This chain joins TRBV27 and TRBJ2-1, with D unresolved. Per the germline V gene, CDR1 is MNHEY and CDR2 is SMNVEV (reference sequence). The CDR3 runs to 15 residues. Between the trimmed V and J ends, which lost 6 bases and 5 bases, there was a span of 17 bases. CDR3 region: CASSQRPASDNEQFF. The CDR3 coding sequence is TGTGCCAGCAGCCAGCGACCCGCATCTGACAATGAGCAGTTCTTC.

The rearrangement links TRBV6-2 or TRBV6-3 to TRBJ1-5, with 9 nucleotides matching TRBD1. V dropped 5 bases and J dropped 6; count of bases not matched to a gene: 8. Looked up from germline, CDR1 is MNHEY and CDR2 is SVGEGT. This CDR3 region has 15 residues. The CDR3 here is CASSHRDRVSQPQHF. As DNA, the CDR3 is TGTGCCAGCAGTCACCGGGACAGGGTCAGTCAGCCCCAGCATTTT.

This rearrangement joins TRBV6-5 to TRBJ2-3, with TRBD2 identical over 7 bases. Germline V lookup: CDR1 MNHEY, CDR2 SVGAGI. Trimming took 6 bases from V and 1 from J; bases not matched to a gene: 7. CDR3 length: 15 residues. The CDR3 here is CASRGREGRTDTQYF. The CDR3 region has the DNA TGTGCCAGCAGAGGGAGGGAGGGCCGCACAGATACGCAGTATTTT.

The chain uses TRBV10-3 and TRBJ1-2; 12 bases are a match to TRBD1. Unmatched junction bases numbered 2, after V lost 6 bases and J lost 3 bases. Looked up from germline, CDR1 is ENHRY and CDR2 is SYGVKD. The CDR3 is 14 residues long. The CDR3 bases are TGTGCCATCAGCGGGACAGGGGGCGACTATGGCTACACCTTC. As protein: CAISGTGGDYGYTF.

The genes are TRBV7-9 and TRBJ2-1; D is undetermined. Germline-derived CDR1 and CDR2 are SEHNR and FQNEAQ (reference sequence). V gave up 2 bases and J gave up 4 bases, with 9 bases separating them. CDR3 size: 14 residues. The CDR3 is CASSLNSLYNEQFF. In nucleotides, the CDR3 is TGTGCCAGCAGCTTAAATTCTCTTTACAATGAGCAGTTCTTC.

The DNA for the CDR3 is TGTGCCAGCAGTCCCCTCGGAGATACGCAGTATTTT. It yields the protein CASSPLGDTQYF. This rearrangement joins TRBV6-1 to TRBJ2-3, with D uncertain. Germline CDR1 reads MNHNS; CDR2 reads SASEGT. CDR3 length equals 12 residues. V was trimmed by 5 bases and J by 5 bases, leaving 8 bases between them.

V is TRBV30 and J is TRBJ1-1, with D unclear. CDR1 is GTSNPN and CDR2 is SVGIG in the germline V gene (reference sequence). V dropped 1 base and J dropped 1 base, with 19 bases sitting between them. CDR3 length equals 17 residues. CDR3 DNA: TGTGCCTGGAGTGACTCCGGGTTTTTTCCCCGGAACACTGAAGCTTTCTTT. This gives the protein CAWSDSGFFPRNTEAFF. Full variable domain (outside the CDR3, taken from reference TRBV30 and TRBJ1-1): SQTIHQWPATLVQPVGSPLSLECTVEGTSNPNLYWYRQAAGRGLQLLFYSVGIGQISSEVPQNLSASRPQDRQFILSSKKLLLSDSGFYLCAWSDSGFFPRNTEAFFGQGTRLTVV.

The rearrangement joins TRBV24-1 to TRBJ2-2, with 10 bases matching TRBD2. The CDR3 is 15 amino acids. CDR1 KGHDR and CDR2 SFDVKD come from the germline V gene. J lost 7 bases, V lost 6 bases, and 7 bases had no gene match. The CDR3 nucleotides are TGTGCCACCAGTCCCAGCGGGAGGGCCAACGGGGAGCTGTTTTTT. It specifies CATSPSGRANGELFF.

The chain has TRBV9 and TRBJ1-1, with D perhaps matching TRBD1 (6 bases). The CDR3 is 14 residues long. Looked up from germline, CDR1 is SGDLS and CDR2 is YYNGEE. V lost 4 bases and J 1 base, leaving 11 bases between the germline ends. The CDR3 nucleotides read TGTGCCAGCAGCCCCAGGGGATGGAACACTGAAGCTTTCTTT. It translates to CASSPRGWNTEAFF.

The chain links TRBV7-6 to TRBJ2-7; 13 positions agree with TRBD2. J gave up 6 bases and V 5 bases, and 10 bases lay outside the gene matches. CDR3 length: 16 amino acids. Germline V gives CDR1 SGHVS, CDR2 FNYEAQ. In nucleotides, the CDR3 is TGTGCCAGCAGCCCCCAACGGACTAGCGGGAGTGGCGAGCAGTACTTC. Its translation is CASSPQRTSGSGEQYF.

V and J are TRBV30 and TRBJ2-3; a possible D gene is TRBD1 (6 bases). From germline, CDR1 is GTSNPN and CDR2 SVGIG (reference sequence). This CDR3 is built from 13 residues. With 0 bases removed from V and 3 bases from J, the gap between germline ends came to 7 bases. CDR3 loop: CAWSVDRTDTQYF. The CDR3 DNA reads TGTGCCTGGAGTGTAGACAGGACAGATACGCAGTATTTT.

The chain couples TRBV7-9 to TRBJ1-6; 10 bases are shared with TRBD1. There are 14 residues in the CDR3. With V trimmed by 1 base and J by 9 bases, 0 bases remained unmatched. Germline CDR1 reads SEHNR; CDR2 reads FQNEAQ (reference sequence). This CDR3 is CASSLGTGGSPLHF. The CDR3 nucleotides are TGTGCCAGCAGCTTAGGGACAGGGGGTTCACCCCTCCACTTT.

In DNA form, the CDR3 reads TGTGCCAGCAGCTCCAGGGGGGACACTGAAGCTTTCTTT. Its protein is CASSSRGDTEAFF. The J gene is TRBJ1-1, the V gene TRBV7-9, with TRBD1 identical over 7 bases. The germline V gene encodes CDR1 SEHNR and CDR2 FQNEAQ (reference sequence). CDR3 size: 13 residues. The ends lost 4 bases at V and 3 bases at J; junction bases unmatched: 2.

J is TRBJ2-2 and V is TRBV11-3; 7 bases are a match to TRBD2. Germline CDR1 is SGHNT and CDR2 is YENEEA. V trimming: 3 bases; J trimming: 0 bases; junction bases outside the gene matches: 1. This CDR3 is 15 amino acids long. The CDR3 DNA sequence: TGTGCCAGCAGCTTGAGCGGGGCGAACACCGGGGAGCTGTTTTTT. It yields the protein CASSLSGANTGELFF.

The V call is TRBV19, the J call TRBJ2-2; tentative D call: TRBD2 (5 bases). The germline V and J ends were trimmed by 2 bases and 4 bases, with 8 bases remaining between them. Germline CDR1 LNHDA, CDR2 SQIVND (reference sequence). The CDR3 runs to 14 residues. The CDR3 DNA reads TGTGCCAGTAGTATAAAAGGGAGCACCGGGGAGCTGTTTTTT. It specifies CASSIKGSTGELFF.

The rearrangement joins TRBV2 to TRBJ1-2; 8 bases agree with TRBD1. The CDR3 extends over 14 amino acids. The ends lost 8 bases at V and 0 bases at J; junction bases unmatched: 5. From germline, CDR1 is SNHLY and CDR2 FYNNEI. The CDR3 region is CASGEQGANYGYTF. CDR3 nucleotide sequence: TGTGCCAGCGGAGAACAGGGGGCTAACTATGGCTACACCTTC.

In nucleotides, the CDR3 is TGTGCCAGCAGCACCACAGCGGGGGTAACTGAAGCTTTCTTT. This gives the protein CASSTTAGVTEAFF. J is TRBJ1-1 and V is TRBV5-4; a possible D gene is TRBD1 (5 bases). Per the germline V gene, CDR1 is SGHNT and CDR2 is YYREEE (reference sequence). The V gene lost 4 bases and the J gene lost 5 bases, with 15 bases spanning the gap. This CDR3 is built from 14 residues.

The chain joins TRBV19 to TRBJ2-2; TRBD1 is a possible D gene (6 bases). Trimming pared 3 bases from V and 5 bases from J, leaving 10 bases between. CDR3 length: 14 residues. Germline V gene data show CDR1 as LNHDA and CDR2 as SQIVND (reference sequence). CDR3 in amino acids: CASSMLQGTGELFF. The DNA of the CDR3 is TGTGCCAGTAGTATGCTCCAGGGGACCGGGGAGCTGTTTTTT.

The chain carries TRBV7-2 and TRBJ2-3; D unresolved. The CDR3 has 14 residues. The ends were cut back, 1 base at V and 2 bases at J, with 7 bases in the middle. The germline CDR1 and CDR2 sequences are SGHTA and FQGNSA. The CDR3: CASSLDRYTDTQYF. The CDR3 DNA reads TGTGCCAGCAGCTTAGACCGGTACACAGATACGCAGTATTTT.

This rearrangement joins TRBV18 to TRBJ1-2; unclear D gene. Germline V gives CDR1 KGHSH, CDR2 LQKENI. The CDR3 has 15 amino acids. The germline V and J ends were trimmed by 1 base and 4 bases, with 13 bases remaining between them. CDR3 bases: TGTGCCAGCTCACCACGGTTCCCAGATACCTATGGCTACACCTTC. Its translation is CASSPRFPDTYGYTF.

This clone was seen only once. The rearrangement joins TRBV6-5 to TRBJ2-3; tentative D call: TRBD2 (5 bases). V lost 7 bases and J lost 1, with 15 bases in between. The CDR3 is 15 residues long. The germline V gene encodes CDR1 MNHEY and CDR2 SVGAGI. The CDR3 DNA reads as TGTGCCAGCACCGGCGGGCTAGTGGGCACAGATACGCAGTATTTT. It specifies CASTGGLVGTDTQYF.

The genes are TRBV30 and TRBJ2-1; 9 bases line up with TRBD2. V shed 1 base and J 5 bases; nucleotides not matched to a gene: 6. The germline V gene has CDR1 GTSNPN and CDR2 SVGIG (reference sequence). This CDR3 spans 15 amino acids. CDR3 sequence: CAWSGWLAGHNEQFF. Here the CDR3 DNA reads TGTGCCTGGAGTGGTTGGCTAGCGGGGCACAATGAGCAGTTCTTC.

The chain joins TRBV6-5 to TRBJ1-1; D perhaps matches TRBD1 (5 bases). The CDR3 totals 14 residues. Germline CDR1 and CDR2: MNHEY and SVGAGI. V gave up 8 bases and J gave up 3 bases, with 16 bases separating them. The CDR3 spells CASRRRGRDTEAFF. The CDR3 DNA reads as TGTGCCAGCCGAAGACGGGGGAGGGACACTGAAGCTTTCTTT.

The rearrangement links TRBV29-1 to TRBJ2-7, with TRBD1 matching 7 bases. Germline lookup yields CDR1 SQVTM and CDR2 ANQGSEA. V gave up 5 bases and J gave up 2 bases; unmatched junction bases: 6. The CDR3 contains 13 residues. CDR3 in amino acids: CSVLQGLTYEQYF. The CDR3, as DNA: TGCAGCGTTCTACAGGGGCTAACCTACGAGCAGTACTTC.

V gene TRBV5-4 combines with J gene TRBJ2-3, with TRBD1 identical over 9 bases. V shed 2 bases, J shed 2 bases, and the junction held 3 bases outside the gene matches. From germline, CDR1 is SGHNT and CDR2 YYREEE (reference sequence). The CDR3 runs 15 residues. The CDR3 nucleotides read TGTGCCAGCAGCTTCGGACAGGGGTTCACAGATACGCAGTATTTT. Translating it yields CASSFGQGFTDTQYF.

CDR3 amino acids: CASSQDRTALRPEQYF. The CDR3 bases are TGCGCCAGCAGCCAAGATCGAACAGCTCTCCGACCCGAGCAGTACTTC. This chain uses TRBV4-1 with TRBJ2-7; D ambiguous. CDR3 length: 16 residues. Trimming shortened V by 0 bases and J by 6 bases, and 18 bases separated the two germline ends. Per the germline V gene, CDR1 is MGHRA and CDR2 is YSYEKL.

This chain links TRBV15 with TRBJ2-5; a weak D match, TRBD2 (5 bases). The CDR3 sequence is 13 residues long. Per the germline V gene, CDR1 is LNHNV and CDR2 is YYDKDF (reference sequence). Trimming took 1 base from V and 4 from J, leaving 7 bases between them. DNA of the CDR3: TGTGCCACCAGCAGAGGCGGAGGAGAGACCCAGTACTTC. It encodes CATSRGGGETQYF.

The rearrangement uses TRBV4-1 and TRBJ1-4; 9 bases agree with TRBD1. The germline gives CDR1 MGHRA, CDR2 YSYEKL. The CDR3 totals 16 residues. V was pared by 0 bases and J by 6 bases, with 5 bases of the junction left unmatched. The CDR3 sequence is CASSQDRGQGYEKLFF. Here the CDR3 DNA reads TGCGCCAGCAGCCAAGATCGGGGACAGGGATATGAAAAACTGTTTTTT.

V usage is TRBV5-6 and J usage is TRBJ1-6; TRBD1 agrees at 7 bases. The CDR3 totals 16 residues. Germline lookup yields CDR1 SGHDT and CDR2 YYEEEE. Trimming at V came to 4 bases and at J to 6 bases, leaving 10 bases not matched to a gene. The DNA of the CDR3 is TGTGCCAGCAGCACCGGGACAGTGGCTGGTAATTCACCCCTCCACTTT. Residues: CASSTGTVAGNSPLHF.

This clone was detected once. V is TRBV19 and J is TRBJ2-1; D might be TRBD2 (6 bases). The CDR3 has 16 residues. Trimming took 4 bases from V and 2 from J, leaving 15 bases between them. Germline CDR1 is LNHDA and CDR2 is SQIVND (reference sequence). The CDR3 DNA reads as TGTGCCAGTAGTAGCCCGGGAGCTGGGACCTACAATGAGCAGTTCTTC. The encoded protein is CASSSPGAGTYNEQFF.

The chain links TRBV29-1 to TRBJ2-2; D is perhaps TRBD1 (5 bases). The germline V and J ends were trimmed by 2 bases and 6 bases, with 7 bases remaining between them. There are 12 residues in the CDR3. Germline CDR1 reads SQVTM; CDR2 reads ANQGSEA. The CDR3 coding sequence is TGCAGCGTTGAAACAGGCTCCGGGGAGCTGTTTTTT. It specifies CSVETGSGELFF.